The entry below describes one TCR beta chain. Its antigen is not known. From germline, CDR1 is MDHEN and CDR2 SYDVKM. The V gene lost 5 bases and the J gene lost 5 bases, with 10 bases spanning the gap. The CDR3 covers 14 residues. This entry is derived from a study of graft-versus-host responses after intestinal transplantation. Study outcomes and limitations: Present in recipient marrow, GvH clones included some that appeared first in ileum or blood.

Method: immunoSEQ multiplex PCR; TCRdb's copy keeps in-frame clones and lacks some. The table has 12,000 or so clones, about 73% seen once. Graft tissue was processed to release intraepithelial and lamina propria lymphocytes. The chain recombines TRBV28 with TRBJ1-6; the D is unclear. This receptor was taken from a human patient who received an intestinal transplant, so some T cells may come from the graft donor. The sample was ileum tissue, taken around 140 days after intestinal transplantation. The CDR3 nucleotides are TGTGCCAGCAGTCCACTGCGGAATAATTCACCCCTCCACTTT. Translated, it gives CASSPLRNNSPLHF.